This T cell receptor (beta chain) appears in the sequencing data of a study of cytomegalovirus exposure and HLA in healthy donors. This clone was seen only once. At one boundary the junction diverges from the germline segment, which might be a read error. Per the germline V gene, CDR1 is SGHRS and CDR2 is YFSETQ. There are 14 residues in the CDR3. Both 60 Vbeta primers and 13 Jbeta primers went into the PCR. Repertoires were generated with immunoSEQ multiplex PCR, while TCRdb's copy carries only in-frame clones and drops some. The table includes 150,000 to 200,000 clones, over 80% detected once. The receptor's source is a man aged 35-49 years in good health and CMV-seropositive. V usage is TRBV5-1 and J usage is TRBJ2-7, with 9 bases identical to TRBD2. The sample consisted of PBMCs. The CDR3 sequence: CASSWTSASYEQSF. CDR3 sequence (DNA): TGCGCCAGCAGCTGGACTAGCGCCTCCTACGAGCAGTCCTTC.